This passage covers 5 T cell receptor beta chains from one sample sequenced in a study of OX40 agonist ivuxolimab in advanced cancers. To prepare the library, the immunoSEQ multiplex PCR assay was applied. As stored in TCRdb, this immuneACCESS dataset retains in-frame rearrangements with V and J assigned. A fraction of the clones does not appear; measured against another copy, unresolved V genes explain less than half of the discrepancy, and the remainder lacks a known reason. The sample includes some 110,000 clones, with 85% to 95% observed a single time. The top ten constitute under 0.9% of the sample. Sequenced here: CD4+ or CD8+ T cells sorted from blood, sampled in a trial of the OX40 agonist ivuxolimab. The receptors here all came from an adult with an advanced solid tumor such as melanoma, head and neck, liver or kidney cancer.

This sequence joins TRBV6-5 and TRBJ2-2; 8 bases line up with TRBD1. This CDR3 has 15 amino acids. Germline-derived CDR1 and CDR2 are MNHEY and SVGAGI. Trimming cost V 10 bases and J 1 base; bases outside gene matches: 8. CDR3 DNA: TGTGCCACCCAGTGGGACAGGTTGAACACCGGGGAGCTGTTTTTT. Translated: CATQWDRLNTGELFF.

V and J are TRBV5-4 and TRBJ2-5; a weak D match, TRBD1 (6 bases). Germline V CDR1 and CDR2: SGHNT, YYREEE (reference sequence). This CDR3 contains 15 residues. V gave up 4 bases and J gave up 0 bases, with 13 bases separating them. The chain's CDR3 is CASSRSTGDQETQYF. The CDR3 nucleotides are TGTGCCAGCAGCCGATCGACAGGCGACCAAGAGACCCAGTACTTC.

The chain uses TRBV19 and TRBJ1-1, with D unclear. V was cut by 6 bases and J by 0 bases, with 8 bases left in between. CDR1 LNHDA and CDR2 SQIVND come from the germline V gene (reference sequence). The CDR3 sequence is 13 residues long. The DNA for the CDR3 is TGTGCCAGTAGAGGACTGTTGAACACTGAAGCTTTCTTT. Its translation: CASRGLLNTEAFF. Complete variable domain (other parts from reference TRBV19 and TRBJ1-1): DGGITQSPKYLFRKEGQNVTLSCEQNLNHDAMYWYRQDPGQGLRLIYYSQIVNDFQKGDIAEGYSVSREKKESFPLTVTSAQKNPTAFYLCASRGLLNTEAFFGQGTRLTVV.

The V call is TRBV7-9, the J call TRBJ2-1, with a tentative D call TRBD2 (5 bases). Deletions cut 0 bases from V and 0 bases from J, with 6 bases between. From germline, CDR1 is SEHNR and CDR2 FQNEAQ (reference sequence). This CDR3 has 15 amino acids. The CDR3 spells CASSLAGSSYNEQFF. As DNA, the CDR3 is TGTGCCAGCAGCTTAGCAGGGAGCTCCTACAATGAGCAGTTCTTC.

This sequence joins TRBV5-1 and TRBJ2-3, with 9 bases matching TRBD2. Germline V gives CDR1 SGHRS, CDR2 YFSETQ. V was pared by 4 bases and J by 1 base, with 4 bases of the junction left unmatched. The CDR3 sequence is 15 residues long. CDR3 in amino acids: CASSVEREGTDTQYF. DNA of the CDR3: TGCGCCAGCAGCGTAGAGCGGGAGGGCACAGATACGCAGTATTTT.